This T cell receptor (beta chain) emerged from a study of blood T cell repertoires in COVID-19. About the research overall: T cells, B-cell-depleted T cells, or PBMCs supplied cDNA or gDNA.

Donors were grouped by their self-reported clinical history. V lost 0 bases, J lost 3 bases, and 5 bases stayed unmatched. Germline V lookup: CDR1 MNHEY, CDR2 SVGEGT. The CDR3 is 18 residues long. Authors' data handling: Reference gene primers were amplified, and this amplification served to estimate nucleated cell counts. The protocol was immunoSEQ multiplex PCR, while the TCRdb copy is restricted to in-frame clones and leaves out a portion. That table gives V, J and clone size, and the DNA gave D and trimming. The top ten clones hold approximately 4% of a sample with 300,000 to 350,000 clones, about 86% of them seen once.

Sequencing input: PBMCs or T cells enriched from blood (not recorded which). The clonotype originates from a woman aged 40-49 years with acute COVID-19. This chain joins TRBV6-2 or TRBV6-3 and TRBJ2-1; 13 bases agree with TRBD2. CDR3 amino acids: CASSYSTSGRENYNEQFF. The CDR3 DNA follows: TGTGCCAGCAGTTACTCCACTAGCGGGAGGGAAAACTACAATGAGCAGTTCTTC.